One and the same sample provided the 32 T cell receptor beta chains below, sequenced in a study of blood T cell repertoires in COVID-19 (dated by TCRdb to 2018 to 2020). The method was the immunoSEQ multiplex PCR assay. TCRdb took over this immuneACCESS table, retaining in-frame rearrangements with V and J assigned. Such tables are incomplete; in checked studies, under half of the missing clones stem from an unresolved V gene, and the remainder is unexplained. The sample table shows about 150,000 clones, and less than 90% are seen once. Clones ranked in the top ten supply more than 2% of the sample. The sequenced sample was peripheral blood. The source of these receptors is a woman in her seventies with acute or convalescent COVID-19.

The rearrangement links TRBV6-6 to TRBJ1-3; D unclear. The length of the CDR3 is 14 residues. The germline V gene encodes CDR1 MNHNY and CDR2 SVGAGI (reference sequence). The germline V and J ends were trimmed by 6 bases and 0 bases, with 9 bases remaining between them. The CDR3 loop is CASRDGNSGNTIYF. The CDR3 DNA follows: TGTGCCAGCAGGGACGGGAACTCTGGAAACACCATATATTTT.

J is TRBJ2-7 and V is TRBV18, with D maybe TRBD2 (5 bases). This CDR3 has 14 amino acids. V dropped 3 bases and J dropped 5 bases, with 14 bases sitting between them. CDR1 and CDR2 from the germline V gene are KGHSH and LQKENI. The CDR3 coding sequence is TGTGCCAGCTCACCCGGCCTCGGGCGGGACGAGCAGTACTTC. Encoded protein: CASSPGLGRDEQYF. The full variable domain, with the rest looked up from reference TRBV18 and TRBJ2-7, is NAGVMQNPRHLVRRRGQEARLRCSPMKGHSHVYWYRQLPEEGLKFMVYLQKENIIDESGMPKERFSAEFPKEGPSILRIQQVVRGDSAAYFCASSPGLGRDEQYFGPGTRLTVT.

The V call is TRBV2, the J call TRBJ1-5, with D perhaps matching TRBD1 (6 bases). CDR3 length: 15 amino acids. Trimming left V 6 bases short and J 0 bases short, with 12 bases between. CDR1 SNHLY and CDR2 FYNNEI come from the germline V gene. In DNA, the CDR3 is TGTGCCAGCAGCGCCCGGGACACTAGCAATCAGCCCCAGCATTTT. Translated: CASSARDTSNQPQHF.

The chain employs TRBV27 and TRBJ1-1, with TRBD1 identical over 7 bases. The CDR3 covers 15 residues. Germline loops: CDR1 MNHEY, CDR2 SMNVEV (reference sequence). With 6 bases clipped from V and 5 bases from J, the junction kept 12 bases outside the gene matches. The CDR3 spells CASSRQGVRATEAFF. CDR3 coding DNA: TGTGCCAGCAGCCGACAGGGTGTGAGGGCGACTGAAGCTTTCTTT.

In this sample, this clone turned up once. V usage is TRBV7-2 and J usage is TRBJ2-5, with D possibly matching TRBD2 (6 bases). CDR1 is SGHTA, CDR2 FQGNSA, per germline. The CDR3 spans 16 residues. V gave up 1 base and J gave up 2 bases, with 14 bases separating them. CDR3 amino acids: CASSLGSGGGQETQYF. CDR3 sequence (DNA): TGTGCCAGCAGCTTAGGCTCAGGTGGGGGGCAAGAGACCCAGTACTTC.

This clone occurred a few times. The genes are TRBV19 and TRBJ1-1; TRBD1 agrees at 9 bases. The ends lost 3 bases at V and 7 bases at J; junction bases unmatched: 6. The CDR3 loop spans 14 amino acids. Germline V gene data show CDR1 as LNHDA and CDR2 as SQIVND (reference sequence). This CDR3 is CASSMGTGSFEAFF. The DNA for the CDR3 is TGTGCCAGTAGTATGGGGACAGGGTCTTTTGAAGCTTTCTTT.

This sequence joins TRBV6-6 and TRBJ2-7; TRBD1 is a possible D gene (8 bases). Germline V gene lookup returns CDR1 MNHNY and CDR2 SVGAGI (reference sequence). The CDR3 contains 14 residues. V shed 9 bases and J shed 2 bases, with 17 bases lying between them. DNA of the CDR3: TGTGCCAGTGAGAAACAGGGGGGGGCCTACGAGCAGTACTTC. It specifies CASEKQGGAYEQYF.

This clone was counted between two and nine times. The chain carries TRBV28 and TRBJ1-2; perhaps TRBD1 as D (6 bases). Germline CDR1 reads MDHEN; CDR2 reads SYDVKM. Trimming took 2 bases from V and 7 from J, leaving 14 bases between them. The CDR3 covers 14 residues. CDR3 in DNA: TGTGCCAGCAGTTTACTACAGGGTACGGGTGGCTACACCTTC. Residues: CASSLLQGTGGYTF.

V gene TRBV29-1 combines with J gene TRBJ2-2; D may be TRBD2 (6 bases). The CDR3 is 13 residues long. Germline V lookup: CDR1 SQVTM, CDR2 ANQGSEA. V lost 5 bases and J lost 1, with 8 bases in between. CDR3 in amino acids: CSVLGGNTGELFF. The CDR3 DNA is TGCAGCGTTCTCGGGGGGAACACCGGGGAGCTGTTTTTT.

V gene TRBV2 combines with J gene TRBJ2-3; D remains ambiguous. V was clipped by 4 bases and J by 1 base, with 9 bases between them. The germline V gene has CDR1 SNHLY and CDR2 FYNNEI. This CDR3 comprises 14 residues. The CDR3 is CASSARSGTDTQYF. The CDR3 DNA is TGTGCCAGCAGTGCGAGGTCCGGCACAGATACGCAGTATTTT.

V and J are TRBV5-8 and TRBJ1-6, with no clear D. Germline V gives CDR1 SGHTS, CDR2 YDEGEE. V shed 0 bases and J shed 9 bases, with 13 bases lying between them. The CDR3 is 15 amino acids. CDR3 coding DNA: TGTGCCAGCAGCTTGGTTAACAGTTACTCTTCACCCCTCCACTTT. This translates into CASSLVNSYSSPLHF.

The J gene is TRBJ1-1, the V gene TRBV7-8; 7 bases align to TRBD1. CDR1 SGHVS and CDR2 FQNEAQ come from the germline V gene. V lost 1 base, J lost 1 base, and 6 bases stayed unmatched. The CDR3 is made up of 16 amino acids. For the CDR3, the DNA is TGTGCCAGCAGCTTAGTGGGACAGTCCCCGAACACTGAAGCTTTCTTT. Protein sequence: CASSLVGQSPNTEAFF. Full variable domain (missing parts from reference TRBV7-8 and TRBJ1-1): GAGVSQSPRYKVAKRGQDVALRCDPISGHVSLFWYQQALGQGPEFLTYFQNEAQLDKSGLPSDRFFAERPEGSVSTLKIQRTQQEDSAVYLCASSLVGQSPNTEAFFGQGTRLTVV.

This rearrangement joins TRBV18 to TRBJ2-1; D unclear. CDR3 length: 12 residues. V was clipped by 6 bases and J by 4 bases, with 7 bases between them. CDR1 and CDR2 from the germline V gene are KGHSH and LQKENI. The CDR3 nucleotides are TGTGCCAGCTCCCAGGATTACAATGAGCAGTTCTTC. Translating it yields CASSQDYNEQFF.

The chain combines TRBV7-9 with TRBJ1-5, with D perhaps matching TRBD1 (5 bases). With 5 bases removed from V and 0 bases from J, the gap between germline ends came to 8 bases. The CDR3 has 14 amino acids. Germline V gene data show CDR1 as SEHNR and CDR2 as FQNEAQ (reference sequence). CDR3 sequence reads: CASSRGDSNQPQHF. The DNA for the CDR3 is TGTGCCAGCAGCCGGGGGGATAGCAATCAGCCCCAGCATTTT.

The chain links TRBV3-1 (or the pseudogene TRBV3-2) to TRBJ1-5, with D uncertain. The germline V gene has CDR1 LGHDT and CDR2 YNNKEL (reference sequence). The CDR3 length is 12 residues. V was trimmed by 3 bases and J by 4 bases, leaving 4 bases between them. This chain's CDR3 is CASSQLNQPQHF. CDR3 in DNA: TGTGCCAGCAGCCAGTTAAATCAGCCCCAGCATTTT.

This chain uses TRBV7-8 with TRBJ1-3; D is ambiguous. The V end lost 5 bases, the J end lost 6 bases, and 8 bases lay between the germline ends. The CDR3 totals 12 residues. Germline-derived CDR1 and CDR2 are SGHVS and FQNEAQ. Here the CDR3 reads CASSPNQNTIYF. Written as DNA, the CDR3 is TGTGCCAGCAGCCCTAACCAAAACACCATATATTTT. The full variable domain, completed using reference TRBV7-8 and TRBJ1-3, is GAGVSQSPRYKVAKRGQDVALRCDPISGHVSLFWYQQALGQGPEFLTYFQNEAQLDKSGLPSDRFFAERPEGSVSTLKIQRTQQEDSAVYLCASSPNQNTIYFGEGSWLTVV.

The chain is built from TRBV6-5 and TRBJ2-3, with 8 bases identical to TRBD2. Germline V CDR1 and CDR2: MNHEY, SVGAGI. The CDR3 loop spans 13 amino acids. The trim removed 8 bases at V and 6 bases at J, leaving 7 bases unmatched. The CDR3 DNA reads TGTGCCAGCCGGGGGGGCAATATGGATACGCAGTATTTT. Residues: CASRGGNMDTQYF.

The rearrangement joins TRBV4-2 to TRBJ2-3; 10 positions agree with TRBD2. With V trimmed by 1 base and J by 8 bases, 18 bases remained unmatched. This CDR3 has 19 residues. The germline CDR1 and CDR2 sequences are LGHNA and YNFKEQ. This CDR3 is CASSQALSPGLAAQGTQYF. In DNA form, the CDR3 reads TGTGCCAGCAGCCAAGCCCTAAGCCCTGGACTAGCGGCGCAGGGTACGCAGTATTTT.

The chain has TRBV18 and TRBJ2-5; D may be TRBD2 (5 bases). Per germline, CDR1 KGHSH and CDR2 LQKENI. Trimming took off 3 bases at V and 2 bases at J, with 13 bases between the two ends. This CDR3 spans 15 amino acids. In DNA form, the CDR3 reads TGTGCCAGCTCACCCCCCGCGGGCGAACAAGAGACCCAGTACTTC. Its translation is CASSPPAGEQETQYF.

The J gene is TRBJ1-5, the V gene TRBV19, with 7 positions matching TRBD1. CDR1 LNHDA and CDR2 SQIVND come from the germline V gene (reference sequence). Germline trimming cut 2 bases from V and 4 bases from J; bases unmatched to any gene: 2. This CDR3 has 14 residues. The CDR3 sequence: CASSIPGGNQPQHF. The CDR3 region has the DNA TGTGCCAGTAGTATACCAGGGGGTAATCAGCCCCAGCATTTT.

This chain joins TRBV6-4 and TRBJ2-1, with D tentatively TRBD1 (7 bases). CDR3 length equals 16 residues. Germline CDR1 reads MRHNA; CDR2 reads SNTAGT. The V and J ends lost 2 bases and 0 bases respectively, with 11 bases between them. Written as DNA, the CDR3 is TGTGCCAGCAGTGACCAGGGGGGTGTCTCCTACAATGAGCAGTTCTTC. Protein sequence: CASSDQGGVSYNEQFF.

This clone was counted between two and nine times. This chain uses TRBV19 with TRBJ2-1; 11 bases agree with TRBD2. Germline CDR1 and CDR2: LNHDA and SQIVND (reference sequence). CDR3 length: 15 amino acids. The V segment lost 2 bases and the J segment 4 bases; nucleotides outside the gene matches: 1. CDR3 region: CASSIPSGGYNEQFF. The CDR3 DNA sequence: TGTGCCAGTAGTATACCTAGCGGGGGGTACAATGAGCAGTTCTTC.

This sequence joins TRBV5-6 and TRBJ1-6, with TRBD1 identical over 7 bases. This CDR3 contains 14 residues. V lost 4 bases, J lost 9 bases, and 7 bases stayed unmatched. Germline V lookup: CDR1 SGHDT, CDR2 YYEEEE. DNA of the CDR3: TGTGCCAGCAGCCCAGGGGGTCCAAGTTCACCCCTCCACTTT. This gives the protein CASSPGGPSSPLHF.

J is TRBJ1-2 and V is TRBV28, with D uncertain. The CDR3 consists of 13 residues. With 2 bases removed from V and 8 bases from J, the gap between germline ends came to 12 bases. Germline loops: CDR1 MDHEN, CDR2 SYDVKM. The CDR3 DNA is TGTGCCAGCAGTTTAAGTCCCCCGGAGGGCTACACCTTC. Translated, it gives CASSLSPPEGYTF.

This sequence joins TRBV2 and TRBJ2-1; no clear D gene. The CDR3 runs to 15 residues. Germline assignment: CDR1 SNHLY and CDR2 FYNNEI. V dropped 0 bases and J dropped 3 bases, with 9 bases sitting between them. The CDR3: CASSEAQRVYNEQFF. The CDR3 region has the DNA TGTGCCAGCAGTGAAGCGCAACGGGTCTACAATGAGCAGTTCTTC.

The chain recombines TRBV21-1 with TRBJ2-7; the listed D gene, TRBD1, was not tested against the DNA. TRBV21-1 is given as a pseudogene. The CDR3 is 15 residues long. For the CDR3, the DNA is TGTGCCAGCACCTCGCCGGGACAGGGGCCCTACGAGCAGTACGTC. Protein product: CASTSPGQGPYEQYV.

The genes are TRBV7-9 and TRBJ2-1; TRBD2 aligns across 9 bases. CDR1 is SEHNR, CDR2 FQNEAQ, per germline (reference sequence). The CDR3 has 14 residues. V was clipped by 5 bases and J by 8 bases; unmatched bases: 7. CDR3 in amino acids: CASSVSGGGDEQFF. The CDR3 DNA reads as TGTGCCAGCAGCGTTAGCGGGGGCGGCGATGAGCAGTTCTTC.

The chain couples TRBV5-1 to TRBJ1-1, with D possibly matching TRBD1 (5 bases). This CDR3 is built from 13 residues. V lost 3 bases, J lost 5 bases, and 11 bases lay in between. CDR1 SGHRS and CDR2 YFSETQ come from the germline V gene. The CDR3 protein is CASSWGGSTEAFF. The CDR3 nucleotides are TGCGCCAGCAGCTGGGGGGGTTCGACTGAAGCTTTCTTT.

The chain recombines TRBV6-1 with TRBJ1-4; D is ambiguous. V shed 2 bases and J shed 4 bases, with 8 bases lying between them. CDR3 size: 14 residues. The germline V gene has CDR1 MNHNS and CDR2 SASEGT. The CDR3 loop reads CASSESGFNEKLFF. As DNA, the CDR3 is TGTGCCAGCAGTGAATCAGGTTTTAATGAAAAACTGTTTTTT.

CDR3 amino acids: CASSFLGSRGSYNSPLHF. The CDR3 nucleotides read TGTGCCAGCAGTTTTTTAGGTTCCAGGGGCTCCTATAATTCACCCCTCCACTTT. The rearrangement uses TRBV28 and TRBJ1-6; tentative D call: TRBD1 (6 bases). Trimming shortened V by 3 bases and J by 0 bases, and 15 bases separated the two germline ends. The CDR3 length is 18 residues. The germline gives CDR1 MDHEN, CDR2 SYDVKM.

This chain links TRBV3-1 (or the pseudogene TRBV3-2) with TRBJ2-5; possible D gene TRBD1, 5 bases. The CDR3 sequence is 14 residues long. Trimming cost V 0 bases and J 5 bases, with 10 bases left between them. Germline lookup yields CDR1 LGHDT and CDR2 YNNKEL (reference sequence). CDR3 sequence (DNA): TGTGCCAGCAGCCAAGACCAGGGCCAGGAGACCCAGTACTTC. This sequence encodes CASSQDQGQETQYF.

The chain employs TRBV6-2 or TRBV6-3 and TRBJ2-1; 9 bases are a match to TRBD2. The V and J ends lost 6 bases and 4 bases, in that order; junction bases with no gene match: 7. CDR1 and CDR2 (germline): MNHEY, SVGEGT. CDR3 length: 15 amino acids. The CDR3: CASSLGRGGYNEQFF. The CDR3 DNA is TGTGCCAGCAGCCTCGGGCGGGGGGGGTACAATGAGCAGTTCTTC.